Following are 20 T cell receptor beta chains from one sample sequenced in a study of T cell responses to AZD1222 COVID-19 vaccine. Profiling relied on immunoSEQ multiplex PCR, and the TCRdb table lists in-frame clones only, not all of them. Of about 84,000 clones listed, approximately 85% are singletons. This sample comprised peripheral blood, obtained 28 days after the second AZD1222 dose. The receptors shown here come from an adult who received the AZD1222 COVID-19 vaccine.

The chain is built from TRBV6-5 and TRBJ1-1; TRBD1 aligns across 8 bases. The CDR3 consists of 15 residues. Trimming cost V 7 bases and J 1 base; bases outside gene matches: 8. The germline V gene has CDR1 MNHEY and CDR2 SVGAGI. The chain's CDR3 is CASTGTGGKNTEAFF. The CDR3 DNA reads TGTGCCAGCACCGGAACAGGGGGGAAGAACACTGAAGCTTTCTTT.

The CDR3: CASSQGWGRGRNQPQHF. CDR3 coding DNA: TGCGCCAGCAGCCAAGGATGGGGCCGGGGACGGAATCAGCCCCAGCATTTT. This chain connects TRBV4-3 to TRBJ1-5, with D possibly being TRBD1 (5 bases). Germline CDR1 and CDR2: LGHNA and YSLEER. The CDR3 runs 17 residues. The V gene lost 1 base and the J gene lost 4 bases, with 17 bases spanning the gap.

The V gene is TRBV3-1 (or the pseudogene TRBV3-2), the J gene TRBJ1-6; D is undetermined. Germline-derived CDR1 and CDR2 are LGHDT and YNNKEL (reference sequence). V lost 4 bases and J lost 7, with 14 bases in between. This CDR3 has 15 amino acids. The CDR3 bases are TGTGCCAGCAGCCCCCGCGGCGGTGCAAATTCACCCCTCCACTTT. Amino acid sequence: CASSPRGGANSPLHF.

V gene TRBV2 combines with J gene TRBJ1-3, with unresolved D. Per the germline V gene, CDR1 is SNHLY and CDR2 is FYNNEI. Trimming left V 0 bases short and J 0 bases short, with 3 bases between. The CDR3 loop spans 14 amino acids. The CDR3 here is CASSEARSGNTIYF. CDR3 in DNA: TGTGCCAGCAGTGAAGCGCGCTCTGGAAACACCATATATTTT.

The count of this clone is one. The chain uses TRBV24-1 and TRBJ2-1; 7 positions match TRBD2. V was pared by 5 bases and J by 2 bases, with 2 bases of the junction left unmatched. Germline V gives CDR1 KGHDR, CDR2 SFDVKD. CDR3 length: 14 residues. CDR3 region: CATSGGTTYNEQFF. The CDR3 coding sequence is TGTGCCACCAGTGGAGGGACTACCTACAATGAGCAGTTCTTC.

V gene TRBV6-5 combines with J gene TRBJ1-4; 7 positions match TRBD1. The CDR3 sequence is 13 residues long. V lost 6 bases to trimming and J lost 8 bases; unmatched junction nucleotides: 6. Per the germline V gene, CDR1 is MNHEY and CDR2 is SVGAGI. CDR3 amino acids: CASRSQGGEKLFF. The CDR3 DNA is TGTGCCAGCAGGTCGCAGGGGGGAGAAAAACTGTTTTTT.

The CDR3: CASSNLDNEQFF. DNA for the CDR3: TGTGCCAGCAGCAATTTAGACAATGAGCAGTTCTTC. The chain has TRBV7-7 and TRBJ2-1; D remains unclear. Germline-derived CDR1 and CDR2 are SSHAT and FNYEAQ (reference sequence). This CDR3 has 12 amino acids. The V gene lost 5 bases and the J gene lost 5 bases, with 7 bases spanning the gap.

V gene TRBV6-2 or TRBV6-3 combines with J gene TRBJ2-7, with 7 nucleotides matching TRBD1. The CDR3 runs 13 residues. CDR1 is MNHEY, CDR2 SVGEGT, per germline. Germline trimming cut 6 bases from V and 3 bases from J; bases unmatched to any gene: 5. The DNA of the CDR3 is TGTGCCAGCAGCCGGGACAGTCTCTACGAGCAGTACGTC. Amino acid sequence: CASSRDSLYEQYV.

This chain connects TRBV6-4 to TRBJ2-7; D is undetermined. The CDR3 runs 17 residues. Germline V gene data show CDR1 as MRHNA and CDR2 as SNTAGT. V was shortened by 4 bases and J by 3 bases, with 22 bases between the two germline ends. Here the CDR3 DNA reads TGTGCCAGCAGTGCCCCGCGGTGGGCGCCCTCTCACTACGAGCAGTACTTC. Translation: CASSAPRWAPSHYEQYF.

The chain carries TRBV24-1 and TRBJ1-5; D ambiguous. Looked up from germline, CDR1 is KGHDR and CDR2 is SFDVKD. Trimming shortened V by 8 bases and J by 2 bases, and 18 bases separated the two germline ends. The CDR3 spans 16 residues. The CDR3 loop is CATITGRREGNQPQHF. The CDR3 nucleotides read TGTGCCACCATCACCGGACGCCGGGAGGGCAATCAGCCCCAGCATTTT.

This sequence joins TRBV15 and TRBJ1-1; 8 bases align to TRBD1. Germline CDR1 LNHNV, CDR2 YYDKDF (reference sequence). V lost 4 bases to trimming and J lost 4 bases; unmatched junction nucleotides: 8. The CDR3 extends over 15 amino acids. For the CDR3, the DNA is TGTGCCACCAGCATCTCCTGGACAGGGATCACTGAAGCTTTCTTT. This translates into CATSISWTGITEAFF.

This CDR3 reads CSVGDGGGTEAFF. CDR3 bases: TGCAGCGTTGGAGATGGAGGGGGAACTGAAGCTTTCTTT. The chain employs TRBV29-1 and TRBJ1-1; tentative D call: TRBD1 (6 bases). The germline V gene has CDR1 SQVTM and CDR2 ANQGSEA. V was pared by 4 bases and J by 5 bases, with 14 bases between. The CDR3 is 13 residues long.

The gene calls are TRBV6-5 and TRBJ1-2; D gene ambiguous. The ends were cut back, 2 bases at V and 5 bases at J, with 9 bases in the middle. The CDR3 has 13 residues. Germline V gives CDR1 MNHEY, CDR2 SVGAGI. The CDR3 sequence: CASSYGEEYGYTF. The CDR3 nucleotides read TGTGCCAGCAGTTACGGGGAAGAATATGGCTACACCTTC.

This chain links TRBV7-2 with TRBJ2-7, with 9 bases lining up with TRBD1. Trimming removed 4 bases from V and 3 bases from J; junction bases left unmatched: 7. This CDR3 has 15 amino acids. CDR1 SGHTA and CDR2 FQGNSA come from the germline V gene. CDR3 sequence reads: CASSSPGQGLYEQYF. In DNA form, the CDR3 reads TGTGCCAGCAGCTCGCCGGGACAGGGCCTCTACGAGCAGTACTTC. Using reference TRBV7-2 and TRBJ2-7 for the parts outside the CDR3, the full variable domain is GAGVSQSPSNKVTEKGKDVELRCDPISGHTALYWYRQSLGQGLEFLIYFQGNSAPDKSGLPSDRFSAERTGGSVSTLTIQRTQQEDSAVYLCASSSPGQGLYEQYFGPGTRLTVT.

This clone was observed once. The CDR3 DNA reads as TGTGCCAGCAGTTTATTAGGCACCACCGCTATAAACACTGAAGCTTTCTTT. It codes for CASSLLGTTAINTEAFF. The rearrangement links TRBV28 to TRBJ1-1; D ambiguous. Per germline, CDR1 MDHEN and CDR2 SYDVKM. CDR3 length equals 17 residues. V lost 1 base and J lost 2, with 17 bases in between. The variable domain in full, with the rest retrieved from reference TRBV28 and TRBJ1-1, is DVKVTQSSRYLVKRTGEKVFLECVQDMDHENMFWYRQDPGLGLRLIYFSYDVKMKEKGDIPEGYSVSREKKERFSLILESASTNQTSMYLCASSLLGTTAINTEAFFGQGTRLTVV.

The rearrangement uses TRBV29-1 and TRBJ2-1; 7 positions agree with TRBD1. The CDR3 covers 12 residues. The V gene end was trimmed by 5 bases and the J gene end by 9 bases; junction bases not matched to a gene: 7. Per the germline V gene, CDR1 is SQVTM and CDR2 is ANQGSEA. DNA of the CDR3: TGCAGCGTTAACAGGGGACCCGGTGAGCAGTTCTTC. It encodes CSVNRGPGEQFF.

The chain links TRBV5-1 to TRBJ1-3, with a weak D call TRBD1 (6 bases). The germline CDR1 and CDR2 sequences are SGHRS and YFSETQ. This CDR3 spans 15 amino acids. V lost 0 bases to trimming and J lost 3 bases, with 10 bases between them. The CDR3 reads CASSLGGGVGNTIYF. The CDR3, as DNA: TGCGCCAGCAGCTTGGGCGGGGGCGTTGGAAACACCATATATTTT.

This chain connects TRBV27 to TRBJ1-6, with TRBD1 matching 7 bases. Trimming took 6 bases from V and 9 from J; bases not matched to a gene: 8. CDR3 length equals 14 residues. Germline CDR1 and CDR2: MNHEY and SMNVEV (reference sequence). The CDR3 sequence is CASSTGAWGSPLHF. For the CDR3, the DNA is TGTGCCAGCAGCACAGGGGCCTGGGGTTCACCCCTCCACTTT.

The chain joins TRBV18 to TRBJ2-7, with 8 bases lining up with TRBD2. With V trimmed by 2 bases and J by 5 bases, 2 bases remained unmatched. Germline CDR1 reads KGHSH; CDR2 reads LQKENI. CDR3 length: 13 residues. The CDR3 nucleotides are TGTGCCAGCTCACCAATAGCGGGGCACGAGCAGTACGTC. Its translation is CASSPIAGHEQYV.

V gene TRBV28 combines with J gene TRBJ2-6, with D possibly TRBD1 on 7 matching bases. Trimming left V 5 bases short and J 0 bases short, with 20 bases between. The CDR3 runs to 19 residues. The germline gives CDR1 MDHEN, CDR2 SYDVKM. CDR3 protein: CASSRPLGQGGSGANVLTF. DNA for the CDR3: TGTGCCAGCAGTCGCCCCCTGGGTCAGGGGGGCTCTGGGGCCAACGTCCTGACTTTC.